The 27 T cell receptor beta chains below all came from one sample that was sequenced in a study of breast tumors, draining lymph nodes, adjacent tissues. The lymph nodes were axillary draining lymph nodes from breast cancer patients. TCRdb ran MiXCR on the multiplex PCR reads and lists one entry per CDR3 protein. The sample lists approximately 230,000 distinct CDR3 sequences; approximately 36% were seen once. Material: axillary lymph node tissue. These receptor sequences come from a female donor with breast cancer. Some clones in this sample may be carry-over from other donors' samples.

The chain uses TRBV25-1 and TRBJ1-2, with TRBD1 matching over 10 bases. Germline assignment: CDR1 MGHDK and CDR2 SYGVNS. The ends lost 3 bases at V and 5 bases at J; junction bases unmatched: 6. The CDR3 loop spans 15 amino acids. CDR3 coding DNA: TGTGCCAGCAGTGATCCCCGGACAGGGGGTTATGGCTACACCTTC. Amino acids: CASSDPRTGGYGYTF.

Worth noting for this clonotype: It may be a read error: a sequence one base away is much more abundant. CDR3 sequence: CASSAIGAPGVTDPQYF. The CDR3 DNA reads TGTGCCAGCAGCGCGATCGGGGCCCCCGGGGTCACAGATCCGCAGTATTTT. The rearrangement uses TRBV7-9 and TRBJ2-3; D is perhaps TRBD1 or TRBD2 (5 bases each). The CDR3 is 17 residues long. The V gene's germline CDR1 is SEHNR and CDR2 FQNEAQ (reference sequence).

Note on this clonotype: A much larger clone is a single base away; this may be a read error. V gene TRBV3-1 combines with J gene TRBJ2-5; TRBD2 agrees at 12 bases. The CDR3 is 16 residues long. CDR1 LGHDT and CDR2 YNNKEL come from the germline V gene (reference sequence). The CDR3 sequence: CVSSQGLAGPGETQYF. The CDR3 DNA reads TGTGTCAGCAGCCAAGGACTAGCGGGACCGGGAGAGACCCAGTACTTC.

The CDR3, as DNA: TGTGCCAGTAGTAATCCGGTAGCGGGGGGGGGGGAGACCCAGTACTTC. Encoded protein: CASSNPVAGGGETQYF. The chain joins TRBV19 to TRBJ2-5; TRBD2 matches at 11 bases. Trimming cost V 4 bases and J 5 bases; bases outside gene matches: 9. This CDR3 comprises 16 residues. CDR1 LNHDA and CDR2 SQIVND come from the germline V gene (reference sequence).

The CDR3 region is CASSLGAGGAEKLFF. CDR3 nucleotides: TGTGCCAGCAGCTTAGGGGCAGGGGGGGCTGAAAAACTGTTTTTT. The chain uses TRBV7-2 and TRBJ1-4, with 7 bases fitting TRBD1. Looked up from germline, CDR1 is SGHTA and CDR2 is FQGNSA. There are 15 residues in the CDR3. The trim removed 1 base at V and 7 bases at J, leaving 6 bases unmatched.

In its sample, this clonotype was seen many times. The chain links TRBV11-2 to TRBJ2-2, with 9 bases fitting TRBD1. The V segment lost 4 bases and the J segment 7 bases; nucleotides outside the gene matches: 13. Germline V lookup: CDR1 SGHAT, CDR2 FQNNGV. The CDR3 sequence is 17 residues long. CDR3 protein: CASSSPPGQGIVGELFF. CDR3 nucleotides: TGTGCCAGCAGCTCACCTCCGGGACAGGGAATAGTCGGGGAGCTGTTTTTT.

A note on this clonotype: Lacking the conserved final phenylalanine or tryptophan, this CDR3 likely reflects a read error. This chain joins TRBV20-1 and TRBJ1-5; unclear D gene. The CDR3 covers 14 residues. From germline, CDR1 is DFQATT and CDR2 SNEGSKA (reference sequence). The V gene lost 3 bases and the J gene lost 3 bases, with 12 bases spanning the gap. Here the CDR3 DNA reads TGCAGTGCTAGTCCGGAGCGCGTCAATCAGCCCCAGCATGGT. Translated, it gives CSASPERVNQPQHG.

This clonotype was counted between two and nine times. It may be a read error: a sequence one base away is much more abundant. The chain couples TRBV20-1 to TRBJ2-7; D unclear. The CDR3 totals 12 residues. Germline CDR1 reads DFQATT; CDR2 reads SNEGSKA (reference sequence). CDR3 DNA sequence: TGCAGTGCTACGACTGTCGCCTACGAGCCGTACTTC. Protein sequence: CSATTVAYEPYF.

The chain is built from TRBV9 and TRBJ1-1; perhaps TRBD1 as D (6 bases). The CDR3 runs 17 residues. V was clipped by 0 bases and J by 4 bases, with 19 bases between them. The V gene's germline CDR1 is SGDLS and CDR2 YYNGEE. In nucleotides, the CDR3 is TGTGCCAGCAGCGTAGGGGGGATCGGTAAAGGGGGCACTGAAGCTTTCTTT. Translated, it gives CASSVGGIGKGGTEAFF.

This clonotype turned up a few times. A much larger clone is a single base away; this may be a read error. The rearrangement joins TRBV20-1 to TRBJ1-2; 8 bases agree with TRBD1. The CDR3 is 14 amino acids. Germline CDR1 reads DFQATT; CDR2 reads SNEGSKA (reference sequence). V trimming: 6 bases; J trimming: 7 bases; junction bases outside the gene matches: 13. The CDR3 DNA reads TGCAGTGCAACGGACAGGGTAGGAGGCTCTGGCTACACCTTC. Translating it yields CSATDRVGGSGYTF.

The table lists this clonotype with a few counts. A single base separates this from a much larger clone, so it may be a read error. The gene calls are TRBV20-1 and TRBJ2-7, with D perhaps matching TRBD1 (6 bases). Germline lookup yields CDR1 DFQATT and CDR2 SNEGSKA (reference sequence). The CDR3 extends over 14 amino acids. Trimming pared 3 bases from V and 6 bases from J, leaving 18 bases between. In DNA, the CDR3 is TGCAGTGCTAGGTTCCGACAGGCCCCCTCCGAGCAGTACTTC. As protein: CSARFRQAPSEQYF.

The chain couples TRBV7-6 to TRBJ2-1, with 8 nucleotides matching TRBD1. Germline CDR1 is SGHVS and CDR2 is FNYEAQ. J lost 9 bases, V lost 5 bases, and 12 bases had no gene match. The CDR3 covers 15 residues. The CDR3 sequence: CASSNRGRGPIEQFF. CDR3 bases: TGTGCCAGCAGCAACCGGGGCAGGGGGCCTATTGAGCAGTTCTTC.

There are many counts of this clonotype. The CDR3 sequence is CASSQVAFGRLASSTDTQYF. CDR3 in DNA: TGCGCCAGCAGCCAAGTTGCGTTCGGGCGTTTGGCTAGTTCAACAGATACGCAGTATTTT. This rearrangement joins TRBV4-1 to TRBJ2-3; D uncertain. The CDR3 totals 20 residues. CDR1 MGHRA and CDR2 YSYEKL come from the germline V gene. The V end was cut by 1 base, the J end by 3 bases, with 26 bases between.

This clonotype occurred many times. The chain couples TRBV6-6 to TRBJ2-2, with D unresolved. The germline CDR1 and CDR2 sequences are MNHNY and SVGAGI (reference sequence). The CDR3 has 12 amino acids. V was cut by 10 bases and J by 5 bases, with 11 bases left in between. The CDR3, as DNA: TGTGCCACCGCCGTGCCTACCGGGGAGCTGTTTTTT. Residues: CATAVPTGELFF.

The chain links TRBV7-2 to TRBJ2-1; 7 bases agree with TRBD2. Trimming cost V 3 bases and J 10 bases; bases outside gene matches: 12. This CDR3 has 15 amino acids. The V gene's germline CDR1 is SGHTA and CDR2 FQGNSA. CDR3: CASSFSGGGTGEQFF. CDR3 DNA sequence: TGTGCCAGCAGCTTTTCGGGGGGAGGAACCGGGGAGCAGTTCTTC. The full variable domain, with the rest looked up from reference TRBV7-2 and TRBJ2-1, is GAGVSQSPSNKVTEKGKDVELRCDPISGHTALYWYRQSLGQGLEFLIYFQGNSAPDKSGLPSDRFSAERTGGSVSTLTIQRTQQEDSAVYLCASSFSGGGTGEQFFGPGTRLTVL.

This rearrangement joins TRBV20-1 to TRBJ1-3; 7 bases align to TRBD1. The CDR3 sequence is 16 residues long. J gave up 8 bases and V 6 bases, and 19 bases lay outside the gene matches. Germline assignment: CDR1 DFQATT and CDR2 SNEGSKA (reference sequence). CDR3 nucleotides: TGCAGTGCGGATGGACAGGCGTTAAACTATGGCTACACCATATATTTT. It codes for CSADGQALNYGYTIYF.

The V call is TRBV7-8, the J call TRBJ2-3; 9 positions agree with TRBD2. Trimming removed 1 base from V and 7 bases from J; junction bases left unmatched: 15. Germline CDR1 reads SGHVS; CDR2 reads FQNEAQ. The CDR3 length is 18 residues. The CDR3 sequence: CASSLGGLAGETPHTQYF. The CDR3, as DNA: TGTGCCAGCAGCTTAGGAGGATTAGCGGGAGAGACCCCGCATACGCAGTATTTT. The full variable domain, completed using reference TRBV7-8 and TRBJ2-3, is GAGVSQSPRYKVAKRGQDVALRCDPISGHVSLFWYQQALGQGPEFLTYFQNEAQLDKSGLPSDRFFAERPEGSVSTLKIQRTQQEDSAVYLCASSLGGLAGETPHTQYFGPGTRLTVL.

This clonotype has ten or more counts. This rearrangement joins TRBV7-8 to TRBJ2-7; D may match TRBD1 or TRBD2 (6 bases each). Looked up from germline, CDR1 is SGHVS and CDR2 is FQNEAQ. V lost 5 bases, J lost 5 bases, and 19 bases lay in between. There are 15 residues in the CDR3. The CDR3 nucleotides read TGTGCCAGCAGCGATCTAGGGGGAGGTCCCCACGAGCAGTACTTC. It translates to CASSDLGGGPHEQYF.

This clonotype was recorded many times. The genes are TRBV19 and TRBJ1-5, with D uncertain. Germline V gene sequence: CDR1 LNHDA, CDR2 SQIVND (reference sequence). CDR3 length: 14 residues. V was cut by 5 bases and J by 5 bases, with 13 bases left in between. CDR3 sequence (DNA): TGTGCCAGTAGTCTGCCACAGAGGGATCAGCCCCAGCATTTT. Amino acid sequence: CASSLPQRDQPQHF.

This clonotype was seen at least ten times. The J gene is TRBJ2-5, the V gene TRBV11-2; TRBD2 aligns across 12 bases. The V and J ends lost 4 bases and 4 bases, in that order; junction bases with no gene match: 13. Germline-derived CDR1 and CDR2 are SGHAT and FQNNGV. This CDR3 comprises 18 residues. CDR3 loop: CASSSGRGLAGGLETQYF. In DNA, the CDR3 is TGTGCCAGCAGCTCGGGCAGGGGTCTAGCGGGGGGGCTAGAGACCCAGTACTTC.

This clonotype was picked up many times. The genes are TRBV6-6 and TRBJ1-6; 9 bases match TRBD1. CDR1 is MNHNY and CDR2 is SVGAGI in the germline V gene (reference sequence). The CDR3 totals 15 residues. Trimming removed 6 bases from V and 7 bases from J; junction bases left unmatched: 7. The CDR3, as DNA: TGTGCCAGCAGGGGACAGGGCACCTGGAATTCACCCCTCCACTTT. This codes for CASRGQGTWNSPLHF.

The J gene is TRBJ2-1, the V gene TRBV6-5; D perhaps matches TRBD2 (5 bases). This CDR3 has 13 residues. CDR1 and CDR2 (germline): MNHEY, SVGAGI. The ends were cut back, 8 bases at V and 0 bases at J, with 8 bases in the middle. The DNA of the CDR3 is TGTGCCAGCGGACTCAGCTCCTACAATGAGCAGTTCTTC. Its translation is CASGLSSYNEQFF.

V gene TRBV12-3 or TRBV12-4 combines with J gene TRBJ2-5; 7 bases align to TRBD2. V shed 6 bases and J 4 bases; nucleotides not matched to a gene: 5. The CDR3 is made up of 13 amino acids. The DNA for the CDR3 is TGTGCCAGCAGCCGCGCGGGAGTAGAGACCCAGTACTTC. Its protein is CASSRAGVETQYF.

Many counts were recorded for this clonotype. This sequence joins TRBV7-2 and TRBJ2-7, with 11 bases aligning to TRBD1. CDR3 size: 15 residues. With V trimmed by 5 bases and J by 2 bases, 5 bases remained unmatched. The germline gives CDR1 SGHTA, CDR2 FQGNSA. CDR3 sequence (DNA): TGTGCCAGCAGCCTCGGGACAGGGGGAGCCTACGAGCAGTACTTC. This encodes CASSLGTGGAYEQYF.

This clonotype occurred a few times. CDR3 residues: CASSASLLAGAGDTQYF. The DNA of the CDR3 is TGTGCCAGCAGTGCGTCCCTCCTAGCGGGGGCGGGAGATACGCAGTATTTT. The rearrangement uses TRBV6-1 and TRBJ2-3, with TRBD2 matching 10 bases. Germline V gene sequence: CDR1 MNHNS, CDR2 SASEGT. CDR3 length: 17 residues. Trimming cost V 4 bases and J 5 bases; bases outside gene matches: 12.

This clonotype was detected many times. The chain has TRBV20-1 and TRBJ2-5; tentatively, D is TRBD1 or TRBD2 (5 bases each). Germline CDR1 DFQATT, CDR2 SNEGSKA (reference sequence). The CDR3 runs 14 residues. V was pared by 6 bases and J by 1 base, with 15 bases between. The CDR3 DNA is TGCAGTGCAAATCCGATGGGGGTCCAAGAGACCCAGTACTTC. This sequence encodes CSANPMGVQETQYF.

On this clonotype itself: Since a much larger clone is just one base distant, this may be a read error. CDR3 residues: CAWTGGMNEQFF. The CDR3 DNA follows: TGTGCCTGGACAGGGGGCATGAATGAGCAGTTCTTC. The chain couples TRBV30 to TRBJ2-1; 8 bases line up with TRBD1. The CDR3 loop spans 12 amino acids. V was clipped by 4 bases and J by 7 bases; unmatched bases: 3. Looked up from germline, CDR1 is GTSNPN and CDR2 is SVGIG (reference sequence).